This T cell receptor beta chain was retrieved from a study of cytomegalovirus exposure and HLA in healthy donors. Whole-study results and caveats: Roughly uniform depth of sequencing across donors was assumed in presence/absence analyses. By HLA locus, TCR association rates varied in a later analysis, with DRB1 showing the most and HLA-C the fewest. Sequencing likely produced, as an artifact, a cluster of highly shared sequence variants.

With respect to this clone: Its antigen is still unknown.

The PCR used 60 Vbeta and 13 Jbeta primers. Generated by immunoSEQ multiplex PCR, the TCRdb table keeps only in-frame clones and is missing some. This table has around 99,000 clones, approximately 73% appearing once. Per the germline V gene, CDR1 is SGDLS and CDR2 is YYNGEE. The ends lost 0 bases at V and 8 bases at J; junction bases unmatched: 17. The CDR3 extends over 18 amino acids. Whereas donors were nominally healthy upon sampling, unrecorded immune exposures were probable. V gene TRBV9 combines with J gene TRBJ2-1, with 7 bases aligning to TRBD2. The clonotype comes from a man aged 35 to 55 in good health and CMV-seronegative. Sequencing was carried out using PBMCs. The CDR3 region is CASSVATGRAPPGDEQFF. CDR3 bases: TGTGCCAGCAGCGTAGCTACGGGGAGGGCACCCCCCGGCGATGAGCAGTTCTTC.